Listed below are T cell receptor beta chains from one sample, sequenced in a study of T-cell reconstitution after alpha-beta-depleted transplantation in children. TCRdb redid the calling of the PCR reads with MiXCR, one entry per CDR3 protein. The profile shows 500,000 or so distinct CDR3 sequences, 32% of them singletons. The starting material was PBMCs from the stem cell graft donor, obtained from the stem cell graft. The receptor set was obtained from a human donor who donated a stem cell graft to a child with aplastic anemia. The CDR3 runs from the conserved cysteine through the conserved F or W. A D gene is named only where the DNA matches it firmly. Size is omitted from some rows. Given values are once, few, many or a class for expanded clones.

j_call clone_size v_call d_call cdr3_aa cdr3_nt
TRBJ2-3 NA TRBV6-5 TRBD2 CASSYYRGREGDTQYF TGTGCCAGCAGTTATTATCGGGGGAGGGAAGGAGATACGCAGTATTTT
TRBJ1-3 NA TRBV7-9 NA CASSAGQPGNTIYF TGTGCCAGCAGCGCCGGACAGCCTGGAAACACCATATATTTT
TRBJ2-5 few TRBV10-3 NA CAINNRAVEETQYF TGTGCCATCAATAACAGGGCCGTAGAAGAGACCCAGTACTTC
TRBJ2-1 NA TRBV14 NA CASSQDLGKVSNEQFF TGTGCCAGCAGCCAAGACCTAGGGAAAGTTAGCAATGAGCAGTTCTTC
TRBJ1-6 NA TRBV12-5 NA CASGWAIYNSPLHF TGTGCTAGTGGCTGGGCCATCTATAATTCACCCCTCCACTTT
TRBJ2-7 NA TRBV7-3 NA CASSFGGIEEQYF TGTGCCAGCAGCTTTGGCGGGATTGAGGAGCAGTACTTC
TRBJ2-7 NA TRBV28 NA CASSLEGGLSPDEQYF TGTGCCAGCAGTTTGGAGGGGGGACTTTCCCCTGACGAGCAGTACTTC
TRBJ2-3 NA TRBV18 TRBD2 CASSPSRVLAGGPDTQYF TGTGCCAGCTCACCATCCAGGGTACTAGCGGGAGGGCCAGATACGCAGTATTTT
TRBJ1-5 NA TRBV28 NA CASRTGGIGNQPQHF TGTGCCAGCAGAACAGGAGGGATCGGCAATCAGCCCCAGCATTTT
TRBJ1-1 NA TRBV10-3 TRBD1 CAIQGATEAFF TGTGCCATACAGGGGGCCACTGAAGCTTTCTTT
TRBJ2-1 few TRBV9 NA CASHSGTGGSDEQFF TGTGCCAGCCATAGTGGGACTGGAGGATCGGATGAGCAGTTCTTC
TRBJ1-1 NA TRBV5-4 TRBD1 CASSLRQGKNTEAFF TGTGCCAGCAGCTTGCGACAGGGGAAGAACACTGAAGCTTTCTTT
TRBJ2-5 NA TRBV12-3/TRBV12-4 NA CASSPSLGLSSGETQYF TGTGCCAGCAGCCCTTCGTTGGGACTCAGTTCGGGAGAGACCCAGTACTTC
TRBJ2-2 few TRBV12-3/TRBV12-4 TRBD2 CASRNSGRATGELFF TGTGCCAGCAGGAATAGCGGGAGGGCCACCGGGGAGCTGTTTTTT
TRBJ2-3 few TRBV29-1 NA CSVVVPLLLPTQYF TGCAGCGTTGTGGTGCCCCTTCTCCTTCCTACGCAGTATTTT
TRBJ2-2 NA TRBV12-3/TRBV12-4 NA CASSFQGLAGELFF TGTGCCAGCAGTTTCCAGGGGTTGGCCGGGGAGCTGTTTTTT
TRBJ2-6 few TRBV6-1 TRBD1 CASGQGQNSGANVLTF TGTGCCAGCGGACAGGGGCAGAACTCTGGGGCCAACGTCCTGACTTTC
TRBJ1-4 NA TRBV29-1 NA CSARQGIGEKLFF TGCAGCGCCCGCCAGGGTATAGGCGAAAAACTGTTTTTT
TRBJ2-3 NA TRBV28 NA CASSFWPYPRPGGPDTQYF TGTGCCAGCAGTTTTTGGCCGTATCCTAGACCGGGGGGCCCAGATACGCAGTATTTT
TRBJ1-1 NA TRBV20-1 NA CSARDEGARTEAFF TGCAGTGCTAGAGATGAAGGGGCAAGGACTGAAGCTTTCTTT
TRBJ1-1 few TRBV5-6 NA CASSFRTKVNTEAFF TGTGCCAGCAGCTTCAGAACGAAGGTGAACACTGAAGCTTTCTTT
TRBJ2-3 few TRBV20-1 NA CSARDMRQGSDTDTQYF TGCAGTGCTAGAGATATGAGGCAGGGAAGTGACACAGATACGCAGTATTTT
TRBJ1-2 few TRBV15 NA CATSRDRVRYGYTF TGTGCCACCAGCAGAGACAGGGTGAGGTATGGCTACACCTTC
TRBJ2-1 NA TRBV20-1 NA CSARDRPAGTAYNEQFF TGCAGTGCTAGAGATCGGCCAGCGGGGACAGCCTACAATGAGCAGTTCTTC
TRBJ2-1 few TRBV20-1 NA CSARDPGPLVGNEQFF TGCAGTGCTAGAGATCCGGGACCACTGGTAGGCAATGAGCAGTTCTTC
TRBJ2-1 few TRBV3-1 NA CASRGVGWNEQFF TGTGCCAGCAGGGGAGTAGGGTGGAATGAGCAGTTCTTC
TRBJ1-2 NA TRBV29-1 TRBD1 CSAGRQGGGYTF TGCAGCGCGGGACGACAGGGTGGGGGCTACACCTTC
TRBJ2-1 NA TRBV12-3/TRBV12-4 TRBD1 CASSPHRGHQFF TGTGCCAGCAGTCCTCACAGGGGGCATCAGTTCTTC
TRBJ2-5 once TRBV18 NA CASSPRRERNQETQYF TGTGCCAGCTCACCCAGGCGGGAACGGAACCAAGAGACCCAGTACTTC
TRBJ1-1 few TRBV10-3 NA CAISDVSAEAFF TGTGCCATCAGTGATGTAAGCGCTGAAGCTTTCTTT
TRBJ1-1 NA TRBV12-3/TRBV12-4 NA CASSFTGSTEAFF TGTGCCAGCAGTTTCACGGGGAGCACTGAAGCTTTCTTT
TRBJ1-3 NA TRBV20-1 NA CSASVGNGGNTIYF TGCAGTGCTAGTGTAGGGAACGGTGGAAACACCATATATTTT
TRBJ1-2 NA TRBV12-3/TRBV12-4 NA CASSFGRPYGYTF TGTGCCAGCAGTTTTGGCCGGCCCTACGGCTACACCTTC
TRBJ2-3 many TRBV7-8 TRBD1 CASSLGTGRQTGQYF TGTGCCAGCAGCTTAGGGACAGGGCGCCAAACGGGGCAGTATTTT